The 4 T cell receptor beta chains listed next were all sequenced from one sample in a study of T cell responses to AZD1222 COVID-19 vaccine. Repertoires were generated with immunoSEQ multiplex PCR, while TCRdb's copy carries only in-frame clones and drops some. The repertoire holds 90,000 or so clones, with approximately 91% as singletons. The sample here was peripheral blood, taken on day 0 of AZD1222 vaccination. Receptors originate from an adult in good health.

V usage is TRBV18 and J usage is TRBJ1-4; maybe TRBD1 (5 bases). The CDR3 has 14 residues. The germline CDR1 and CDR2 sequences are KGHSH and LQKENI. Trimming pared 2 bases from V and 4 bases from J, leaving 8 bases between. The CDR3 DNA reads TGTGCCAGCTCACCAGGGGCGATTAATGAAAAACTGTTTTTT. It specifies CASSPGAINEKLFF.

The V and J genes are TRBV3-1 (or the pseudogene TRBV3-2) and TRBJ2-3; D is perhaps TRBD2 (7 bases). The V and J ends lost 1 base and 2 bases respectively, with 10 bases between them. The germline V gene has CDR1 LGHDT and CDR2 YNNKEL (reference sequence). The CDR3 covers 15 residues. The CDR3 sequence: CASSQGGGHTDTQYF. The CDR3 region has the DNA TGTGCCAGCAGCCAAGGGGGGGGCCACACAGATACGCAGTATTTT.

CDR3 region: CASSLLIADLAKNIQYF. Here the CDR3 DNA reads TGTGCCAGCAGTTTACTGATAGCGGACTTAGCCAAAAACATTCAGTACTTC. The chain links TRBV28 to TRBJ2-4, with D possibly matching TRBD2 (6 bases). This CDR3 has 17 amino acids. From germline, CDR1 is MDHEN and CDR2 SYDVKM. V was cut by 2 bases and J by 0 bases, with 14 bases left in between. Together with reference TRBV28 and TRBJ2-4, the CDR3 gives the full variable domain: DVKVTQSSRYLVKRTGEKVFLECVQDMDHENMFWYRQDPGLGLRLIYFSYDVKMKEKGDIPEGYSVSREKKERFSLILESASTNQTSMYLCASSLLIADLAKNIQYFGAGTRLSVL.

The rearrangement links TRBV10-3 to TRBJ1-1; TRBD1 matches at 8 bases. Per germline, CDR1 ENHRY and CDR2 SYGVKD. The CDR3 loop spans 18 amino acids. Germline trimming cut 4 bases from V and 0 bases from J; bases unmatched to any gene: 13. For the CDR3, the DNA is TGTGCCATCAGTGGACCGCGGGACAGGTCATCAATGAACACTGAAGCTTTCTTT. Its translation: CAISGPRDRSSMNTEAFF.